What follows are 3 T cell receptor beta chains derived from one specimen sequenced in a study of CD8+ T cells in alopecia areata. Peripheral blood samples and lesional scalp punch biopsies were obtained from alopecia areata patients. Reverse transcribed after extraction, RNA yielded cDNA as the sequencing template. Clones were read by immunoSEQ multiplex PCR, and TCRdb kept only the in-frame ones, dropping some. Among 5,500 to 6,500 clones listed, about 61% were seen once. The input for sequencing was skin, taken at week 0. These receptors were obtained from a human donor with alopecia areata.

This rearrangement joins TRBV19 to TRBJ2-3, with unresolved D. CDR3 length equals 13 residues. The germline V and J ends were trimmed by 7 bases and 2 bases, with 10 bases remaining between them. Germline loops: CDR1 LNHDA, CDR2 SQIVND (reference sequence). This CDR3 reads CASKNSYTDTQYF. The CDR3 coding sequence is TGTGCCAGTAAGAACTCTTACACAGATACGCAGTATTTT.

Regarding this clone: At one of its ends the junction is not consistent with the germline gene, which may arise from a read error. J is TRBJ2-1 and V is TRBV19; 7 bases match TRBD2. The CDR3 sequence is 17 residues long. The germline CDR1 and CDR2 sequences are LNHDA and SQIVND (reference sequence). CDR3 protein: CASSIEGGMSSGFDILF. The CDR3 bases are TGTGCCAGTAGTATAGAGGGGGGGATGAGCAGTGGCTTTGACATCCTCTTC.

V and J are TRBV5-6 and TRBJ2-7; TRBD1 or TRBD2 may be the D gene (6 bases each). CDR1 and CDR2 (germline): SGHDT, YYEEEE. The CDR3 contains 12 residues. Deletions cut 5 bases from V and 6 bases from J, with 12 bases between. Written as DNA, the CDR3 is TGTGCCAGCAGAGAGGGGGGTGGCGAGCAGTACTTC. As protein: CASREGGGEQYF.